This passage covers 3 T cell receptor beta chains from one sample sequenced in a study of shared clonotypes between healthy human individuals. Method: immunoSEQ multiplex PCR; TCRdb's copy keeps in-frame clones and lacks some. Among approximately 2,200,000 clones listed, under 95% were seen once. Positively selected for CCR7, the CD45RO-negative cells used as naive CD8 cells excluded terminally differentiated effector memory CD45RA+ cells. Sequenced input: naive CD8+ T cells from PBMCs. The receptors stem from a man aged 18 to 30 in good health. Some clones in this sample may be carry-over from other donors' samples.

The CDR3 nucleotides read TGTGCCAGCAGCTTAAGAAGGGGGAACACCGGGGAGCTGTTTTTT. It translates to CASSLRRGNTGELFF. The J gene is TRBJ2-2, the V gene TRBV11-2; maybe TRBD1 (5 bases). Trimming pared 2 bases from V and 1 base from J, leaving 8 bases between. The CDR3 is 15 residues long. Germline CDR1 is SGHAT and CDR2 is FQNNGV. Full variable domain (rest looked up from reference TRBV11-2 and TRBJ2-2): EAGVAQSPRYKIIEKRQSVAFWCNPISGHATLYWYQQILGQGPKLLIQFQNNGVVDDSQLPKDRFSAERLKGVDSTLKIQPAKLEDSAVYLCASSLRRGNTGELFFGEGSRLTVL.

Concerning this clone: Additional DNA sequences in this sample encode the identical CDR3. The chain carries TRBV7-9 and TRBJ2-7, with D maybe TRBD2 (5 bases). This CDR3 is built from 14 residues. V was clipped by 5 bases and J by 1 base, with 12 bases between them. From germline, CDR1 is SEHNR and CDR2 FQNEAQ (reference sequence). CDR3 bases: TGTGCCAGCAGCCCTACACCGGGGTCCTACGAGCAGTACTTC. Translating gives CASSPTPGSYEQYF.

The J gene is TRBJ1-2, the V gene TRBV6-8; D perhaps matches TRBD1 (5 bases). Germline V lookup: CDR1 MNHGY, CDR2 SAAAGT. V was shortened by 2 bases and J by 0 bases, with 19 bases between the two germline ends. This CDR3 region has 18 residues. The CDR3 loop reads CASSYPQDRKGTNYGYTF. CDR3 in DNA: TGTGCCAGCAGTTACCCCCAGGATAGGAAGGGGACTAACTATGGCTACACCTTC.